The 3 T cell receptor beta chains given below trace back to one sample, sequenced in a study of beta chain features in type 1 diabetes (dated by TCRdb to the late 2010s). Here is what the overall study found, with its caveats: A moderate but significant shortening of TCRB CDR3 length was observed in type 1 diabetes patients in all four CD4+ subsets.

No antigen has been assigned to these receptors. The library came from the immunoSEQ multiplex PCR assay. The High Capacity cDNA Reverse Transcription Kit was used to reverse transcribe all of the isolated RNA, meaning that expressed TCRB transcripts were what got sequenced. TCRdb limited this immuneACCESS table to in-frame rearrangements with V and J called. A share of clones is missing; checked studies link under half to unresolved V genes, and the rest is unexplained. Present in this sample are around 250,000 clones, approximately 15% of which were seen just once. The ten largest clones take up roughly 0.019% of the sample. The sequenced sample consisted of naive CD4+ T cells from blood. Sample cell subset or site, as interpreted from the label and publication: true naive CD4+ T cells. Receptor source: a man in his thirties or forties with type 1 diabetes.

This rearrangement joins TRBV7-7 to TRBJ2-5; 13 nucleotides agree with TRBD2. Unmatched junction bases numbered 8, after V lost 5 bases and J lost 5 bases. The CDR3 is made up of 16 amino acids. The V gene's germline CDR1 is SSHAT and CDR2 FNYEAQ (reference sequence). The CDR3 region is CASSPRTSGRMETQYF. In DNA form, the CDR3 reads TGTGCCAGCAGCCCACGGACTAGCGGGAGAATGGAGACCCAGTACTTC.

The gene calls are TRBV19 and TRBJ1-4; the D is unclear. The CDR3 is 15 residues long. Looked up from germline, CDR1 is LNHDA and CDR2 is SQIVND (reference sequence). Trimming stripped 1 base from V and 7 bases from J, with 13 bases between. CDR3 coding DNA: TGTGCCAGTAGTATAGCCGGGGTTGGAGGTGAAAAACTGTTTTTT. It encodes CASSIAGVGGEKLFF.

Only a few counts were recorded for this clone. This chain links TRBV4-1 with TRBJ2-7, with 10 bases that match TRBD1. The CDR3 is 15 amino acids. Germline assignment: CDR1 MGHRA and CDR2 YSYEKL. The ends lost 5 bases at V and 0 bases at J; junction bases unmatched: 4. The CDR3 nucleotides are TGCGCCAGCAGCGTCCGGGACAGGGGCTCCTACGAGCAGTACTTC. This sequence encodes CASSVRDRGSYEQYF.